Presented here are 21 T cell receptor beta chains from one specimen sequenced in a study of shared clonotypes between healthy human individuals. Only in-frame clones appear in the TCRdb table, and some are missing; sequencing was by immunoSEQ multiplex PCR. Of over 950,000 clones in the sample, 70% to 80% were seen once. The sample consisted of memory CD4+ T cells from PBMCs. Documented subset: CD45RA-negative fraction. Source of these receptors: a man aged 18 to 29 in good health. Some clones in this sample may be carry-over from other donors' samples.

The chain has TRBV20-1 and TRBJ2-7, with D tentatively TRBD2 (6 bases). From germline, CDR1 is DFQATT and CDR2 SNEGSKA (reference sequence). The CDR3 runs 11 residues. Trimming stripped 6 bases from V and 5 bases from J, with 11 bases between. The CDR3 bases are TGCAGTGCAAGCGGACTAAACGAGCAGTACTTC. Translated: CSASGLNEQYF.

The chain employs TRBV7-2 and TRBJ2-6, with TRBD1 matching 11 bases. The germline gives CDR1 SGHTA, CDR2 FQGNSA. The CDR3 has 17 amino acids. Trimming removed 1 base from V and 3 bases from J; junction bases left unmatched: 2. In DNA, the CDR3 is TGTGCCAGCAGCTTAGGGACAGGGGGCTATGGGGCCAACGTCCTGACTTTC. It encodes CASSLGTGGYGANVLTF. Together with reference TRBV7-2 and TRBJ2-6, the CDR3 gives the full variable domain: GAGVSQSPSNKVTEKGKDVELRCDPISGHTALYWYRQSLGQGLEFLIYFQGNSAPDKSGLPSDRFSAERTGGSVSTLTIQRTQQEDSAVYLCASSLGTGGYGANVLTFGAGSRLTVL.

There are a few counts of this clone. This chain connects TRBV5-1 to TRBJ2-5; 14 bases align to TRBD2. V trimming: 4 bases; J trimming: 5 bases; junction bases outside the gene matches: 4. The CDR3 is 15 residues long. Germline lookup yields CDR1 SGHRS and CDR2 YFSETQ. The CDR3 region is CASSVGTSGSETQYF. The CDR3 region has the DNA TGCGCCAGCAGCGTAGGGACTAGCGGGAGTGAGACCCAGTACTTC.

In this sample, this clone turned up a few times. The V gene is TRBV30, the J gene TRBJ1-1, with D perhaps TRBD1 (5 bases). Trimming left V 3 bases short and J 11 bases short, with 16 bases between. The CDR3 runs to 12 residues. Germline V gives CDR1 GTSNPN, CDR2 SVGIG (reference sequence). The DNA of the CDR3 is TGTGCCTGGAGAATGGCAGGGAGTAGGGCTTTCTTT. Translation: CAWRMAGSRAFF. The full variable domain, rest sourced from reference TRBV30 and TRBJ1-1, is SQTIHQWPATLVQPVGSPLSLECTVEGTSNPNLYWYRQAAGRGLQLLFYSVGIGQISSEVPQNLSASRPQDRQFILSSKKLLLSDSGFYLCAWRMAGSRAFFGQGTRLTVV.

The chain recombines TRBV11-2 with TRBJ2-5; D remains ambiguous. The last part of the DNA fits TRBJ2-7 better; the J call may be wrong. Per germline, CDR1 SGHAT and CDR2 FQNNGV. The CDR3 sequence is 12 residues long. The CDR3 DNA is TGTGCCAGCAGCTTCGGACCCTACGAGCAGTACTTC. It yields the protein CASSFGPYEQYF.

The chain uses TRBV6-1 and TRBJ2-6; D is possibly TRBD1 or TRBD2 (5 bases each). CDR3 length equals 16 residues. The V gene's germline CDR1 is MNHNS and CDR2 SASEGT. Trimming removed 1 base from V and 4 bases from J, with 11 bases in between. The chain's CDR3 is CASSEEEGTGANVLTF. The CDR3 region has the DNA TGTGCCAGCAGTGAAGAGGAAGGGACCGGGGCCAACGTCCTGACTTTC.

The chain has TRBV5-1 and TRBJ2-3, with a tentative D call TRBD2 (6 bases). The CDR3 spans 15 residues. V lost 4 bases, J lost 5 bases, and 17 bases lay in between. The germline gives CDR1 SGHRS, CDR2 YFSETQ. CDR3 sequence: CASSPGTHGGDTQYF. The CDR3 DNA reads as TGCGCCAGCAGCCCCGGGACTCACGGGGGAGATACGCAGTATTTT.

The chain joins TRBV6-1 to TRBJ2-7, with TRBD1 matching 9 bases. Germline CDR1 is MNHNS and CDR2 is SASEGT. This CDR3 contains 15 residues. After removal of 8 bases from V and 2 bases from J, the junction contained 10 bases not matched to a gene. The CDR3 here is CASPIPGQGAYEQYF. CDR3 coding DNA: TGTGCCAGCCCGATTCCGGGACAGGGAGCCTACGAGCAGTACTTC.

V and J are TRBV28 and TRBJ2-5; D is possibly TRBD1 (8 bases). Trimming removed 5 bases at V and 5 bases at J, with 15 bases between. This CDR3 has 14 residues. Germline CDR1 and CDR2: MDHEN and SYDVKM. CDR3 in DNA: TGTGCCAGCAGTCATCCACAGGGGGGGGAGACCCAGTACTTC. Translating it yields CASSHPQGGETQYF.

DNA for the CDR3: TGTGCCAGCAGCTCGCCGGGCTCTGGAAACACCATATATTTT. Translated, it gives CASSSPGSGNTIYF. This rearrangement joins TRBV7-2 to TRBJ1-3; no clear D gene. V shed 4 bases and J shed 0 bases, with 7 bases lying between them. This CDR3 is 14 amino acids long. Germline CDR1 SGHTA, CDR2 FQGNSA. The whole variable domain, remainder taken from reference TRBV7-2 and TRBJ1-3, is GAGVSQSPSNKVTEKGKDVELRCDPISGHTALYWYRQSLGQGLEFLIYFQGNSAPDKSGLPSDRFSAERTGGSVSTLTIQRTQQEDSAVYLCASSSPGSGNTIYFGEGSWLTVV.

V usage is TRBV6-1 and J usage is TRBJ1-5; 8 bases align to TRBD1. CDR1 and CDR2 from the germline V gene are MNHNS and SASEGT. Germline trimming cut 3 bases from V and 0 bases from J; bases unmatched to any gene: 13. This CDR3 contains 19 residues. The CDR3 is CASSEIPGQASYSNQPQHF. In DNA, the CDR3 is TGTGCCAGCAGTGAGATACCGGGACAGGCCTCATATAGCAATCAGCCCCAGCATTTT.

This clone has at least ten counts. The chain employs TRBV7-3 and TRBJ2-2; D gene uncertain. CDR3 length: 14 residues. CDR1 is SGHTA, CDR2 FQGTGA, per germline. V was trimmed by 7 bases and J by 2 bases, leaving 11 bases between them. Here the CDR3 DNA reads TGTGCCAGCAAGCAGAGCCACAACACCGGGGAGCTGTTTTTT. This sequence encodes CASKQSHNTGELFF.

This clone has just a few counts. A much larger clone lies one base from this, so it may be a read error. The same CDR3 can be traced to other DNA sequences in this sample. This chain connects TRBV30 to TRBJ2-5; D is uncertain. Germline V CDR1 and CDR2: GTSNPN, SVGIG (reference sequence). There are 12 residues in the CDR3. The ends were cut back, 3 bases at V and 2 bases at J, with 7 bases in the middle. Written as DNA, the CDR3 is TGTGCCTGGAGGTTCCCACAAGAGACCCAGTACTTC. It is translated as CAWRFPQETQYF.

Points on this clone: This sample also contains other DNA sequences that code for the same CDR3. The CDR3 DNA is TGTGCCAGCTCACCTACGGGCGGCTCCTACGAGCAGTACTTC. It specifies CASSPTGGSYEQYF. This chain connects TRBV18 to TRBJ2-7; no definite D call. Germline CDR1 and CDR2: KGHSH and LQKENI. The CDR3 covers 14 residues. Trimming removed 3 bases at V and 0 bases at J, with 9 bases between.

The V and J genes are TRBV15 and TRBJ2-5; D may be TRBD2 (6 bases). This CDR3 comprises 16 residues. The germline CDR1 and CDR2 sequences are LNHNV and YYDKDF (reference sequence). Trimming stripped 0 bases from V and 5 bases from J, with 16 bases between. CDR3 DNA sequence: TGTGCCACCAGCAGAGATCGGGGGAAAGGGTGGGAGACCCAGTACTTC. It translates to CATSRDRGKGWETQYF.

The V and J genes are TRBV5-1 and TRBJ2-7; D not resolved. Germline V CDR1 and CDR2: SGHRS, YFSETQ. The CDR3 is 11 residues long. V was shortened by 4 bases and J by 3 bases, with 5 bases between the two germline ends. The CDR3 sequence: CASSDFYEQYF. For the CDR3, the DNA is TGCGCCAGCAGCGACTTCTACGAGCAGTACTTC.

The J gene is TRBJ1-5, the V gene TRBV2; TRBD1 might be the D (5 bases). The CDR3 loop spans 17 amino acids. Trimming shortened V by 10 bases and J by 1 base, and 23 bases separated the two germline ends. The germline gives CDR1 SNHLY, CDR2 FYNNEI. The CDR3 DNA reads TGTGCCAAACCCCCAGGGATCGGGGAGAGGAGCAATCAGCCCCAGCATTTT. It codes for CAKPPGIGERSNQPQHF. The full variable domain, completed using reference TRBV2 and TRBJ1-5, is EPEVTQTPSHQVTQMGQEVILRCVPISNHLYFYWYRQILGQKVEFLVSFYNNEISEKSEIFDDQFSVERPDGSNFTLKIRSTKLEDSAMYFCAKPPGIGERSNQPQHFGDGTRLSIL.

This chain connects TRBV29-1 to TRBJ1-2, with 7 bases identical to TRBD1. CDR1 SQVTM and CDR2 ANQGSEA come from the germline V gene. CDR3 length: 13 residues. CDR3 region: CSFAWGQHYGYTF. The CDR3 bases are TGCAGTTTTGCTTGGGGACAGCACTATGGCTACACCTTC.

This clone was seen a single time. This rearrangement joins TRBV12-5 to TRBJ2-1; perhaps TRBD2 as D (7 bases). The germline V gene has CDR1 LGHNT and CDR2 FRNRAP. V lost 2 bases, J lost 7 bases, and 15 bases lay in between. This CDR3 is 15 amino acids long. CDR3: CASGLRGAGWNEQFF. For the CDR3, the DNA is TGTGCTAGTGGTTTGCGGGGGGCTGGGTGGAATGAGCAGTTCTTC. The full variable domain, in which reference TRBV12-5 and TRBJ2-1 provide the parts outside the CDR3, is DARVTQTPRHKVTEMGQEVTMRCQPILGHNTVFWYRQTMMQGLELLAYFRNRAPLDDSGMPKDRFSAEMPDATLATLKIQPSEPRDSAVYFCASGLRGAGWNEQFFGPGTRLTVL.

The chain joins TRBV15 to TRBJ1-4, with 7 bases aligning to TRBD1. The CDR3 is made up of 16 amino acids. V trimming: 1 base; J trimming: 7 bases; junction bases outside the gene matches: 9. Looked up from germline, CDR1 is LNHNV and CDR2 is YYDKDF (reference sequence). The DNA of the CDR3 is TGTGCCACCAGCAGAGGCTCGGGACAGACGGGTGAAAAACTGTTTTTT. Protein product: CATSRGSGQTGEKLFF. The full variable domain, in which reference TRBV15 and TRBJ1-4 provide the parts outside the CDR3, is DAMVIQNPRYQVTQFGKPVTLSCSQTLNHNVMYWYQQKSSQAPKLLFHYYDKDFNNEADTPDNFQSRRPNTSFCFLDIRSPGLGDTAMYLCATSRGSGQTGEKLFFGSGTQLSVL.

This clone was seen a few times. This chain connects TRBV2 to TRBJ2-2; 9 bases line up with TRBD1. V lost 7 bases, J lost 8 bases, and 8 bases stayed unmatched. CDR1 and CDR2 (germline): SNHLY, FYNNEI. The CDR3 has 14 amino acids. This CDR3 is CASMGQGKTGELFF. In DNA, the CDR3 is TGTGCCAGCATGGGACAGGGTAAAACTGGGGAGCTGTTTTTT. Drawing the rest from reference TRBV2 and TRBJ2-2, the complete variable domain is EPEVTQTPSHQVTQMGQEVILRCVPISNHLYFYWYRQILGQKVEFLVSFYNNEISEKSEIFDDQFSVERPDGSNFTLKIRSTKLEDSAMYFCASMGQGKTGELFFGEGSRLTVL.